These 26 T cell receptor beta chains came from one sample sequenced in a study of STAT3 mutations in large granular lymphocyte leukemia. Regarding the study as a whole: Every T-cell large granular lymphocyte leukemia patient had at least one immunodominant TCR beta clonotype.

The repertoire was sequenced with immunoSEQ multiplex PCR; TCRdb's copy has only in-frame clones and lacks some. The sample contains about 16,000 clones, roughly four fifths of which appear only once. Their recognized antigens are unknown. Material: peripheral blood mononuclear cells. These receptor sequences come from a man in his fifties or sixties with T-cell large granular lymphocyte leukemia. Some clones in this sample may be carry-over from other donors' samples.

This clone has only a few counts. CDR3 sequence: CASSVVGVQETQYF. The CDR3 nucleotides are TGTGCCAGCAGTGTGGTAGGGGTCCAAGAGACCCAGTACTTC. This sequence joins TRBV2 and TRBJ2-5; D may be TRBD1 (5 bases). V was shortened by 4 bases and J by 1 base, with 10 bases between the two germline ends. CDR1 is SNHLY and CDR2 is FYNNEI in the germline V gene. The CDR3 extends over 14 amino acids.

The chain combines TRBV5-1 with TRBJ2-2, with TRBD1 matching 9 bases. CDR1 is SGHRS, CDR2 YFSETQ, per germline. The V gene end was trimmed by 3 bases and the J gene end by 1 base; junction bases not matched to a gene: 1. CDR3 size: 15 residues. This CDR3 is CASSSGQGNTGELFF. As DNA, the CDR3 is TGCGCCAGCAGCTCGGGACAGGGGAACACCGGGGAGCTGTTTTTT. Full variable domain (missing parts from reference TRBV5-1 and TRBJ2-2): KAGVTQTPRYLIKTRGQQVTLSCSPISGHRSVSWYQQTPGQGLQFLFEYFSETQRNKGNFPGRFSGRQFSNSRSEMNVSTLELGDSALYLCASSSGQGNTGELFFGEGSRLTVL.

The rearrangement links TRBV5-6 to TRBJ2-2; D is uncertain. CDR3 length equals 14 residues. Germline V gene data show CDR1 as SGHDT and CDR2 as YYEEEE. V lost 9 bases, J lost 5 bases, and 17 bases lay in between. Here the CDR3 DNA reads TGTGCCACCCTGCGGTCATCTAGGACCGGGGAGCTGTTTTTT. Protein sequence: CATLRSSRTGELFF.

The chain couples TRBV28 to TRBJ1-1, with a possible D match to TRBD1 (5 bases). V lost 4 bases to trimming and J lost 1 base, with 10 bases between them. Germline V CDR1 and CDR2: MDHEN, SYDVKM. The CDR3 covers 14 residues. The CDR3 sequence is CASSSGRRNTEAFF. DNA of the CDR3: TGTGCCAGCAGTTCGGGACGTAGGAACACTGAAGCTTTCTTT.

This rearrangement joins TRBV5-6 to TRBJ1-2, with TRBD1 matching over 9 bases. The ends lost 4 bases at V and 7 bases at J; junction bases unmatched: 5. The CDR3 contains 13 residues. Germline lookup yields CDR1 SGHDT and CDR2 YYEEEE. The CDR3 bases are TGTGCCAGCAGCCGGGACAGGGAACGTGGCTACACCTTC. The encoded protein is CASSRDRERGYTF.

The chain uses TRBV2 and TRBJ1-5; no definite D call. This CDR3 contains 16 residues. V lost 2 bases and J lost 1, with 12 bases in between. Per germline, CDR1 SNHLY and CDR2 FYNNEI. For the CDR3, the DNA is TGTGCCAGCAGTGAAACTTCACCTCGGAGCAATCAGCCCCAGCATTTT. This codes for CASSETSPRSNQPQHF.

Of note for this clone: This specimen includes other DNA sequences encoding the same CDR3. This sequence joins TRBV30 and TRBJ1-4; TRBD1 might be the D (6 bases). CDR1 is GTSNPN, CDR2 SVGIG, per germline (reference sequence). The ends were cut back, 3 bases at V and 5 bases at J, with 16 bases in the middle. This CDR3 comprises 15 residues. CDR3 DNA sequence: TGTGCCTGGAGCCGCAGGGGTCATCCCAATGAAAAACTGTTTTTT. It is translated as CAWSRRGHPNEKLFF.

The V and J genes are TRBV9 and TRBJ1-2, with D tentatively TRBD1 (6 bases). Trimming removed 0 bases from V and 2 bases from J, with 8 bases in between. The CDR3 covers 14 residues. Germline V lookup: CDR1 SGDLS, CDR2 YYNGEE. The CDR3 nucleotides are TGTGCCAGCAGCGTAGGACAGGCGAACTATGGCTACACCTTC. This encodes CASSVGQANYGYTF.

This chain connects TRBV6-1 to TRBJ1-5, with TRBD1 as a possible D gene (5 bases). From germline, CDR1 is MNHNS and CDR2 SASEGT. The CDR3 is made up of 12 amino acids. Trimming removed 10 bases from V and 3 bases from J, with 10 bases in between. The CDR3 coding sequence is TGTGCCATCAACAGGTACAATCAGCCCCAGCATTTT. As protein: CAINRYNQPQHF.

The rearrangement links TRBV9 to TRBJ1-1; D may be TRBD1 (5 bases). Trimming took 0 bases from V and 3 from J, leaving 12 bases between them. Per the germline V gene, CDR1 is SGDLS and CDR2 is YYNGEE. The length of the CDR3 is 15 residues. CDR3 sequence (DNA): TGTGCCAGCAGCGTAGGGACGCGGGGGGACACTGAAGCTTTCTTT. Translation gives CASSVGTRGDTEAFF.

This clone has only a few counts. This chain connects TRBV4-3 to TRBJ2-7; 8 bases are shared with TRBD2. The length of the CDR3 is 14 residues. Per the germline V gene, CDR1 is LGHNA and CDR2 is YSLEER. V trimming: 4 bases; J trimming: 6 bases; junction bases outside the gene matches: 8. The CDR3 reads CASSPQGGLAEQYF. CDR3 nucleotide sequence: TGCGCCAGCAGCCCCCAAGGAGGACTAGCCGAGCAGTACTTC.

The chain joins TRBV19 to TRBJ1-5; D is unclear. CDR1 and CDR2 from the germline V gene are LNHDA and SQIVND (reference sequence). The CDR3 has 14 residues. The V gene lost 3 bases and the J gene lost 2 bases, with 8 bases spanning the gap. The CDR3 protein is CASSIKPGNQPQHF. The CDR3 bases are TGTGCCAGTAGTATTAAGCCCGGCAATCAGCCCCAGCATTTT.

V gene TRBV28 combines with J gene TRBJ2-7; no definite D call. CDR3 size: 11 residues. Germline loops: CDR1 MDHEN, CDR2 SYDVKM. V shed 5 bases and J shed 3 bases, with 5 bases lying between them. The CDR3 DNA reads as TGTGCCAGCAGTCAGTACTACGAGCAGTACTTC. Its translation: CASSQYYEQYF.

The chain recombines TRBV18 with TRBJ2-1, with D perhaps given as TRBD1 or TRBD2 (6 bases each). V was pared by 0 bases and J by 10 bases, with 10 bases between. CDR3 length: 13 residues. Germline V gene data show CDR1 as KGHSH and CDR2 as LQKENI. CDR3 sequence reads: CASSPPGGGEQFF. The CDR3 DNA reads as TGTGCCAGCTCACCACCGGGGGGCGGCGAGCAGTTCTTC.

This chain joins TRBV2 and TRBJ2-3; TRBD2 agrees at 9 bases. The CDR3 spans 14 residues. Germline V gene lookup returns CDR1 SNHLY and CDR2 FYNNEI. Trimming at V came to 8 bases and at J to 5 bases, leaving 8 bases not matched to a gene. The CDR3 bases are TGTGCCAGCCGTGGGCGGCGGGGGGGAGATACGCAGTATTTT. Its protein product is CASRGRRGGDTQYF.

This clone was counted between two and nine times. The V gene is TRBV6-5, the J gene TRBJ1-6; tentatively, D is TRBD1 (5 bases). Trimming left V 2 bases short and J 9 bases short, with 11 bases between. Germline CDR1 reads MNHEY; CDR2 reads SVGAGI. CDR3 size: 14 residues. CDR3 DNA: TGTGCCAGCAGTTACCTCCAGGGTAGTTCACCCCTCCACTTT. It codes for CASSYLQGSSPLHF.

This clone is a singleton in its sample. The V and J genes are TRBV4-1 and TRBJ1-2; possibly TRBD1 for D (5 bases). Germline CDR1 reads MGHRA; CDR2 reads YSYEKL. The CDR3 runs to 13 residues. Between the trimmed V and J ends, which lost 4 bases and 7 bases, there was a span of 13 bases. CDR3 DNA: TGCGCCAGCAGCCCCATATCCAGGGCTGGCTACACCTTC. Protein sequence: CASSPISRAGYTF.

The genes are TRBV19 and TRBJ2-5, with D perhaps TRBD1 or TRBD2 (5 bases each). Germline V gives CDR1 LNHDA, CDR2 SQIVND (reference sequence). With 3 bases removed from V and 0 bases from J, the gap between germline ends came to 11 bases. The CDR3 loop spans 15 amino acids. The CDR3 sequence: CASSMIRGHQETQYF. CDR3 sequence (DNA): TGTGCCAGTAGTATGATTCGGGGACACCAAGAGACCCAGTACTTC.

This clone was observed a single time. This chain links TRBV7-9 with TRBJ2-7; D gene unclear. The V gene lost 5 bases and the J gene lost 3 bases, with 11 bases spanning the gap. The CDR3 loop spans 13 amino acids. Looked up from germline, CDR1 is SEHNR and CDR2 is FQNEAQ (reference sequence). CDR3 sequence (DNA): TGTGCCAGCAGCCATAACAGAAGCTACGAGCAGTACTTC. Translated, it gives CASSHNRSYEQYF.

The CDR3 DNA reads as TGTGCCAGCAGCTCGAACCTAGGACGGCCCGGGGAGACCCAGTACTTC. Encoded protein: CASSSNLGRPGETQYF. V is TRBV11-2 and J is TRBJ2-5; D not certain. V was pared by 4 bases and J by 5 bases, with 20 bases between. Germline V lookup: CDR1 SGHAT, CDR2 FQNNGV. The length of the CDR3 is 16 residues.

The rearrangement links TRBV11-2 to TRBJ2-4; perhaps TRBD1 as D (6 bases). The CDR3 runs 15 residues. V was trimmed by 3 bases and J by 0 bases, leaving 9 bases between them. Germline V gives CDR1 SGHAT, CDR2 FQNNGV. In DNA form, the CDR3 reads TGTGCCAGCAGCTTCAGGGGTCTAGCCAAAAACATTCAGTACTTC. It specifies CASSFRGLAKNIQYF.

The CDR3 spells CASGVTGNREAFF. The CDR3 nucleotides are TGCGCCAGCGGGGTGACAGGAAATAGGGAAGCTTTCTTT. The chain combines TRBV5-1 with TRBJ1-1; a possible D gene is TRBD1 (6 bases). CDR1 and CDR2 (germline): SGHRS, YFSETQ. V lost 7 bases and J lost 8, with 18 bases in between. This CDR3 is 13 amino acids long.

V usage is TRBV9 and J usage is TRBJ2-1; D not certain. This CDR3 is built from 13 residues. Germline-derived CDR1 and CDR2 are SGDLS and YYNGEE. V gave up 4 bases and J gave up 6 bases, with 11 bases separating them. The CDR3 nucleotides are TGTGCCAGCAGCTCTATTTGGGCCAATGAGCAGTTCTTC. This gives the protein CASSSIWANEQFF. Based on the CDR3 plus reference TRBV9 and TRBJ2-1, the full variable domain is DSGVTQTPKHLITATGQRVTLRCSPRSGDLSVYWYQQSLDQGLQFLIQYYNGEERAKGNILERFSAQQFPDLHSELNLSSLELGDSALYFCASSSIWANEQFFGPGTRLTVL.

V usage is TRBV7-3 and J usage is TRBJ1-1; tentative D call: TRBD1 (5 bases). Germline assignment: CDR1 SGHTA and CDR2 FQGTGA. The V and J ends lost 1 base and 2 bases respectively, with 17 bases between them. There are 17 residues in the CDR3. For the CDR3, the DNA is TGTGCCAGCAGCTTAAATGGGGGATACGGTCGAAACACTGAAGCTTTCTTT. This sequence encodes CASSLNGGYGRNTEAFF. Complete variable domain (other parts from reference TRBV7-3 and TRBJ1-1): GAGVSQTPSNKVTEKGKYVELRCDPISGHTALYWYRQSLGQGPEFLIYFQGTGAADDSGLPNDRFFAVRPEGSVSTLKIQRTERGDSAVYLCASSLNGGYGRNTEAFFGQGTRLTVV.

The CDR3 is CSVVAERNEQFF. Here the CDR3 DNA reads TGCAGCGTTGTAGCCGAACGAAATGAGCAGTTCTTC. This chain links TRBV29-1 with TRBJ2-1; no reliable D call. Germline CDR1 SQVTM, CDR2 ANQGSEA. V was pared by 4 bases and J by 7 bases, with 11 bases between. This CDR3 region has 12 residues.

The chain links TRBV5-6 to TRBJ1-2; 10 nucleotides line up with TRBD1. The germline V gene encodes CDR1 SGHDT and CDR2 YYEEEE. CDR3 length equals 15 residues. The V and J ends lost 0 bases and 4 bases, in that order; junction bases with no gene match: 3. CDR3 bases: TGTGCCAGCAGCTTGGGGACAGGGGGGAGCTATGGCTACACCTTC. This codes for CASSLGTGGSYGYTF.